This TCR beta chain was documented in a study of T cell responses to AZD1222 COVID-19 vaccine. Germline CDR1 is ENHRY and CDR2 is SYGVKD. The V gene lost 11 bases and the J gene lost 8 bases, with 25 bases spanning the gap. The CDR3 sequence is 15 residues long. TCRdb's copy holds only in-frame clones and misses some; the assay was immunoSEQ multiplex PCR. The sample gives more than 150,000 clones, around 93% of which show up once; less than 5.5% is in the top ten. Here the sequenced sample was peripheral blood, taken on day 0 of AZD1222 vaccination. This TCR came from an adult in good health. V usage is TRBV10-3 and J usage is TRBJ1-3; D is undetermined. The CDR3, as DNA: TGTGCCCGACTCTACTATAGCATTAAAGGGTACACCATATATTTT. Translating it yields CARLYYSIKGYTIYF.